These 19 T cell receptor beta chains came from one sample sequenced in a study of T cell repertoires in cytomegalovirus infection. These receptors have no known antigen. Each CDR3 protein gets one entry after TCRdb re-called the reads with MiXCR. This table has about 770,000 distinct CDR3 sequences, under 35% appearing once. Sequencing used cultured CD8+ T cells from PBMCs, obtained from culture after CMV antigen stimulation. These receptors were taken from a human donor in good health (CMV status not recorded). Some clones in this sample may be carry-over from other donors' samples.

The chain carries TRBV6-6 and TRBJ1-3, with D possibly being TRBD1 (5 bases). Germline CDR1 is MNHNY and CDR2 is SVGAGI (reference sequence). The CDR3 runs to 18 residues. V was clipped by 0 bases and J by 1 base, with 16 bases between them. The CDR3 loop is CASSYSGDRIGSGNTIYF. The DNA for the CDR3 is TGTGCCAGCAGTTACTCGGGGGATCGAATCGGGTCTGGAAACACCATATATTTT.

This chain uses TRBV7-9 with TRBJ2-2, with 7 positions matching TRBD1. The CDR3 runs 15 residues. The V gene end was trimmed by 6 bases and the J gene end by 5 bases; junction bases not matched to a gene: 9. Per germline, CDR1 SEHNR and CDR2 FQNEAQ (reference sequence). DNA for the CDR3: TGTGCCAGCAGATATCGGGACAGACGGACCGGGGAGCTGTTTTTT. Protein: CASRYRDRRTGELFF.

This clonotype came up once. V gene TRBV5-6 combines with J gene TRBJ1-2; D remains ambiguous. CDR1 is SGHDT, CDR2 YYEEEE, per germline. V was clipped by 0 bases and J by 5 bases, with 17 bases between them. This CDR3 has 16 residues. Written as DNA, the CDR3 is TGTGCCAGCAGCTTGGTCTTAGTGGCGGACTCTTATGGCTACACCTTC. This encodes CASSLVLVADSYGYTF.

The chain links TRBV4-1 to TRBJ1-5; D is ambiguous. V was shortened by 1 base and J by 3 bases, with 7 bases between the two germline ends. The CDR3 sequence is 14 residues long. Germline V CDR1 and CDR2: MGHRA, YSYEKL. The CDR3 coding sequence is TGCGCCAGCAGCCAAGCTGGGTTCAATCAGCCCCAGCATTTT. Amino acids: CASSQAGFNQPQHF.

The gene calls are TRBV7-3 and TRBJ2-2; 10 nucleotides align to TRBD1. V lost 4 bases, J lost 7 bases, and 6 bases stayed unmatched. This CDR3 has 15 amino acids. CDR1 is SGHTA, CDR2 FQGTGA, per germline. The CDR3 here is CASSSPGQGNGELFF. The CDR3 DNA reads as TGTGCCAGCAGCTCGCCGGGACAGGGGAACGGGGAGCTGTTTTTT.

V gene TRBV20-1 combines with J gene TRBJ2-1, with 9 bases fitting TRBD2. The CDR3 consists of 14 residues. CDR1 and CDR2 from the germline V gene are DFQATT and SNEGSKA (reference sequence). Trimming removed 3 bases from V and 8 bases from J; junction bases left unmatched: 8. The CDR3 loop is CSASSGGPRDEQFF. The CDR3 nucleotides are TGCAGTGCTAGTAGCGGGGGCCCAAGGGATGAGCAGTTCTTC.

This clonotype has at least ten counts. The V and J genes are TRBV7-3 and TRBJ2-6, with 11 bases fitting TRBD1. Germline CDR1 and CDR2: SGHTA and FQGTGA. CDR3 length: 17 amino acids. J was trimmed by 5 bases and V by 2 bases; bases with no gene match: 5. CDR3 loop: CASSLGTGGPWANVLTF. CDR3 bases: TGTGCCAGCAGCTTAGGGACAGGGGGGCCCTGGGCCAACGTCCTGACTTTC. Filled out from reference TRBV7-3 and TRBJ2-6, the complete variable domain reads GAGVSQTPSNKVTEKGKYVELRCDPISGHTALYWYRQSLGQGPEFLIYFQGTGAADDSGLPNDRFFAVRPEGSVSTLKIQRTERGDSAVYLCASSLGTGGPWANVLTFGAGSRLTVL.

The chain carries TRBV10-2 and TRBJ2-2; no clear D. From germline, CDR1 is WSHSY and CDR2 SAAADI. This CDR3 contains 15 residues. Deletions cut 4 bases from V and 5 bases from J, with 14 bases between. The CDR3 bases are TGCGCCAGCAGTGCCAAGGCGCTTGGAACCGGGGAGCTGTTTTTT. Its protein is CASSAKALGTGELFF.

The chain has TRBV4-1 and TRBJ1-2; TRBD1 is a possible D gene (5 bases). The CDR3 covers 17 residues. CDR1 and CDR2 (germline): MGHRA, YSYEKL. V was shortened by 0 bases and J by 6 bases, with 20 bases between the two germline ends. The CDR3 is CASSQEGGPTGRDGYTF. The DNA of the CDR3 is TGCGCCAGCAGCCAAGAGGGGGGACCCACGGGCAGGGATGGCTACACCTTC.

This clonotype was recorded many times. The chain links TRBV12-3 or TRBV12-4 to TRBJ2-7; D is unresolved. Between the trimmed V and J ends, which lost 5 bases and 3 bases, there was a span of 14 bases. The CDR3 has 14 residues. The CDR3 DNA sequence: TGTGCCAGCAGTGGAAACTACCTGGTCTACGAGCAGTACTTC. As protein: CASSGNYLVYEQYF.

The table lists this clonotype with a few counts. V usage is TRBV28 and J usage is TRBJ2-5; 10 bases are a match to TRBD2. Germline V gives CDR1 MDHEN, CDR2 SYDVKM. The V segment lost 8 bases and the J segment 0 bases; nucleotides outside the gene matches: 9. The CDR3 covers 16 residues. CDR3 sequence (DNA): TGTGCCAGCCGTTCATGGACTAGCGGCTACCAAGAGACCCAGTACTTC. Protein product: CASRSWTSGYQETQYF.

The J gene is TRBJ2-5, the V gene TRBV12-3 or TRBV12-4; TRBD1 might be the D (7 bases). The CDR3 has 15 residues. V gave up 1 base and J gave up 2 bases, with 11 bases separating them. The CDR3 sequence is CASSLGRGDQETQYF. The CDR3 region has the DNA TGTGCCAGCAGTTTAGGCAGGGGGGATCAAGAGACCCAGTACTTC.

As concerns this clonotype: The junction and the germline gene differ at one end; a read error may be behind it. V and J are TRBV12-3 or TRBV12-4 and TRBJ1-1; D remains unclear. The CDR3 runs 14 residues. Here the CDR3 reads CTSSFAGGRAEAFF. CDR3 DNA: TGTACCAGCAGTTTCGCAGGAGGCCGGGCTGAAGCTTTCTTT.

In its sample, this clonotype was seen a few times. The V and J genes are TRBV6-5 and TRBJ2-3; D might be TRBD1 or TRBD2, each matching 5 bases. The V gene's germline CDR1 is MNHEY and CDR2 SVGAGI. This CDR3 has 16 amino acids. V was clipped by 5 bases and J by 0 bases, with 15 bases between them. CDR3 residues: CASSPTLRGSTDTQYF. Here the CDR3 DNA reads TGTGCCAGCAGTCCCACCCTGAGGGGCAGCACAGATACGCAGTATTTT.

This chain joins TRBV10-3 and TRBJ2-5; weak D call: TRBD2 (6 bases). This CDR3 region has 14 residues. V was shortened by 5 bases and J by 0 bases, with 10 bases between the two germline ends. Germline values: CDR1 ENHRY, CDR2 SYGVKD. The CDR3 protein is CAISPPGDQETQYF. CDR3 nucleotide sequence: TGTGCCATCAGTCCTCCGGGGGACCAAGAGACCCAGTACTTC.

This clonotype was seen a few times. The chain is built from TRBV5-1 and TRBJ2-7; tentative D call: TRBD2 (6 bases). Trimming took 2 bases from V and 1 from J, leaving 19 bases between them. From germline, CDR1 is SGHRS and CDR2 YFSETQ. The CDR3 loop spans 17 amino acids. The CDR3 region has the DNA TGCGCCAGCAGCTTACCTCTCCGGGGGACGGGATCCTACGAGCAGTACGTC. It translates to CASSLPLRGTGSYEQYV.

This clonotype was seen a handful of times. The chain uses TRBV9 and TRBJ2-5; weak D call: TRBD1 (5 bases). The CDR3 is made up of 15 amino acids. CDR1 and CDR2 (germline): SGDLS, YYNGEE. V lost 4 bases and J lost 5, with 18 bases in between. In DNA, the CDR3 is TGTGCCAGCAGCTCCAGTGGGGCCTATGGGGAGACCCAGTACTTC. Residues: CASSSSGAYGETQYF. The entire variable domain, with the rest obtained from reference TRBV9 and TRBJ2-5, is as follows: DSGVTQTPKHLITATGQRVTLRCSPRSGDLSVYWYQQSLDQGLQFLIQYYNGEERAKGNILERFSAQQFPDLHSELNLSSLELGDSALYFCASSSSGAYGETQYFGPGTRLLVL.

This chain's CDR3 is CASSEPDRLSYEQYV. The CDR3 DNA follows: TGTGCCAGCAGTGAACCGGACAGACTCTCCTACGAGCAGTACGTC. V and J are TRBV6-1 and TRBJ2-7; D is perhaps TRBD1 (6 bases). CDR3 length: 15 amino acids. V was shortened by 2 bases and J by 0 bases, with 11 bases between the two germline ends. Per germline, CDR1 MNHNS and CDR2 SASEGT.

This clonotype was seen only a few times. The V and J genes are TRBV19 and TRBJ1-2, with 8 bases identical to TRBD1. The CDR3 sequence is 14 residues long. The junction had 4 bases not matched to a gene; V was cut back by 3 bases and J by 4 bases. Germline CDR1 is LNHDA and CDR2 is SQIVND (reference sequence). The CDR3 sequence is CASSIQGASYGYTF. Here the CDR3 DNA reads TGTGCCAGTAGTATCCAGGGGGCTAGCTATGGCTACACCTTC.